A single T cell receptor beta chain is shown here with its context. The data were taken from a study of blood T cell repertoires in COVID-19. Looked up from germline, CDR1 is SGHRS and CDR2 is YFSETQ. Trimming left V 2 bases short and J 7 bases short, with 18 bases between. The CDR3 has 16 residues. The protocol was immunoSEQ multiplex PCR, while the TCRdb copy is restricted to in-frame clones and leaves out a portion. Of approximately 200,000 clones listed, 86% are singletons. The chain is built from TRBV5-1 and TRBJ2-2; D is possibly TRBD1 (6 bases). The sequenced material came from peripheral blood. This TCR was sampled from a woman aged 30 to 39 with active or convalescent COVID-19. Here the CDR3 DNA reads TGCGCCAGCAGCTTTTTGGGGGCTCCTTTCGGCGGGGAGCTGTTTTTT. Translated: CASSFLGAPFGGELFF.